This T cell receptor beta chain was recorded in a study of CD8+ T cells in alopecia areata. Study observations and caveats: Many of the expanded lesional clones endured in scalp and blood while on tofacitinib. For patients receiving tofacitinib, scalp clonality and expanded CD8+ clones among the top 100 significantly decreased.

Remarks on this clone: Its cognate antigen is unknown.

Documented treatment: oral pan-JAK inhibitor, 5-10 mg twice daily. Following RNA extraction, reverse transcription yielded cDNA that acted as the sequencing template. Measured with immunoSEQ multiplex PCR; TCRdb has only the in-frame clones, and not every one. Of around 200,000 clones in the sample, 53% were seen once. The CDR3 covers 15 residues. From germline, CDR1 is KGHSH and CDR2 LQKENI. The V and J ends lost 4 bases and 2 bases, in that order; junction bases with no gene match: 5. The TCR originated in a human donor with alopecia areata. Material: CD8+ T cells sorted from blood, obtained at week 24, from a patient treated with tofacitinib. This sequence joins TRBV18 and TRBJ2-1, with 7 bases fitting TRBD1. CDR3 in amino acids: CASSLAGTAYNEQFF. Here the CDR3 DNA reads TGTGCCAGCTCACTAGCCGGGACAGCCTACAATGAGCAGTTCTTC. The variable domain in full, completed from reference TRBV18 and TRBJ2-1, reads NAGVMQNPRHLVRRRGQEARLRCSPMKGHSHVYWYRQLPEEGLKFMVYLQKENIIDESGMPKERFSAEFPKEGPSILRIQQVVRGDSAAYFCASSLAGTAYNEQFFGPGTRLTVL.